These 18 T cell receptor beta chains were sequenced from one sample in a study of PD-1 and CTLA-4 blockade in melanoma. Sequenced by immunoSEQ multiplex PCR; TCRdb stores in-frame clones only, minus some. The sample holds almost 30,000 clones, around 90% seen once. The sequencing here drew on CD8+ T cells from peripheral blood, taken before anti-PD-1 treatment. Receptors were obtained from a human donor with melanoma.

The chain has TRBV30 and TRBJ2-2; no definite D call. The CDR3 consists of 12 residues. Deletions cut 0 bases from V and 6 bases from J, with 5 bases between. Germline CDR1 reads GTSNPN; CDR2 reads SVGIG (reference sequence). CDR3: CAWSVPPGELFF. As DNA, the CDR3 is TGTGCCTGGAGTGTACCACCCGGGGAGCTGTTTTTT.

This chain links TRBV6-5 with TRBJ1-1; D gene uncertain. The V and J ends lost 1 base and 0 bases respectively, with 9 bases between them. Germline CDR1 is MNHEY and CDR2 is SVGAGI. The CDR3 spans 15 residues. The CDR3 reads CASSYFDGLNTEAFF. In DNA, the CDR3 is TGTGCCAGCAGTTACTTTGACGGACTGAACACTGAAGCTTTCTTT.

The chain joins TRBV7-8 to TRBJ1-5; D uncertain. This CDR3 comprises 16 residues. Germline V lookup: CDR1 SGHVS, CDR2 FQNEAQ. The germline V and J ends were trimmed by 0 bases and 3 bases, with 12 bases remaining between them. The CDR3 spells CASSLARARNNQPQHF. DNA of the CDR3: TGTGCCAGCAGCTTAGCCCGGGCCAGGAACAATCAGCCCCAGCATTTT.

V and J are TRBV19 and TRBJ1-1, with 7 bases that match TRBD1. Looked up from germline, CDR1 is LNHDA and CDR2 is SQIVND (reference sequence). This CDR3 comprises 15 residues. Unmatched junction bases numbered 8, after V lost 3 bases and J lost 4 bases. As DNA, the CDR3 is TGTGCCAGTAGTATGGTCTGGGGACAGTTCACTGAAGCTTTCTTT. It encodes CASSMVWGQFTEAFF.

The chain carries TRBV7-2 and TRBJ2-7; unclear D gene. The germline V gene encodes CDR1 SGHTA and CDR2 FQGNSA. CDR3 length: 15 amino acids. Trimming removed 5 bases at V and 0 bases at J, with 14 bases between. This CDR3 reads CASSPWLLSSYEQYF. The CDR3 nucleotides are TGTGCCAGCAGCCCGTGGCTGTTGAGCTCCTACGAGCAGTACTTC.

The V gene is TRBV12-2, the J gene TRBJ2-3; the table gives TRBD2 as D, unverified against the DNA. TRBV12-2 is marked as a pseudogene. This CDR3 spans 15 amino acids. The CDR3 DNA sequence: TGTGCAAGTCGCTATACTAGGACTAGCACAGATACGCAGTATTTT. Translation gives CASRYTRTSTDTQYF.

V and J are TRBV6-5 and TRBJ1-2; the match to TRBD1 covers 7 bases. With V trimmed by 2 bases and J by 6 bases, 3 bases remained unmatched. This CDR3 contains 13 residues. In germline, CDR1 is MNHEY, CDR2 SVGAGI. CDR3 in DNA: TGTGCCAGCAGTTACCCCGGGACAGATGGCTACACCTTC. Protein product: CASSYPGTDGYTF.

This clone has only one observation. The chain combines TRBV29-1 with TRBJ1-3, with D possibly being TRBD1 (6 bases). V dropped 5 bases and J dropped 2 bases, with 10 bases sitting between them. Germline CDR1 and CDR2: SQVTM and ANQGSEA. The CDR3 runs to 13 residues. Here the CDR3 reads CSVTGSPGNTIYF. DNA of the CDR3: TGCAGCGTTACAGGGTCCCCTGGAAACACCATATATTTT.

The rearrangement uses TRBV4-1 and TRBJ2-7; TRBD2 matches 9 bases. V gave up 0 bases and J gave up 2 bases; unmatched junction bases: 8. Germline V gene sequence: CDR1 MGHRA, CDR2 YSYEKL. CDR3 length equals 17 residues. This CDR3 reads CASSQEEAGGLTYEQYF. The CDR3 bases are TGCGCCAGCAGCCAAGAAGAGGCGGGAGGGTTAACCTACGAGCAGTACTTC.

This sequence joins TRBV4-1 and TRBJ2-3; D is ambiguous. There are 16 residues in the CDR3. Germline values: CDR1 MGHRA, CDR2 YSYEKL. V dropped 4 bases and J dropped 2 bases, with 16 bases sitting between them. The DNA of the CDR3 is TGCGCCAGCAGCCCCAGAACCGGGTTTTACACAGATACGCAGTATTTT. This gives the protein CASSPRTGFYTDTQYF.

The CDR3 coding sequence is TGTGCCAGCAGCTTGAGACGCGTGAACACCGGGGAGCTGTTTTTT. Translating gives CASSLRRVNTGELFF. V is TRBV5-4 and J is TRBJ2-2; D uncertain. Germline assignment: CDR1 SGHNT and CDR2 YYREEE (reference sequence). The CDR3 runs 15 residues. Trimming removed 1 base from V and 1 base from J, with 8 bases in between.

The rearrangement joins TRBV27 to TRBJ1-4; D call uncertain. Per germline, CDR1 MNHEY and CDR2 SMNVEV (reference sequence). Trimming removed 4 bases from V and 0 bases from J, with 0 bases in between. There are 12 residues in the CDR3. The CDR3, as DNA: TGTGCCAGCAGTTCAACTAATGAAAAACTGTTTTTT. Translated: CASSSTNEKLFF. The full variable domain, rest sourced from reference TRBV27 and TRBJ1-4, is EAQVTQNPRYLITVTGKKLTVTCSQNMNHEYMSWYRQDPGLGLRQIYYSMNVEVTDKGDVPEGYKVSRKEKRNFPLILESPSPNQTSLYFCASSSTNEKLFFGSGTQLSVL.

The rearrangement uses TRBV4-1 and TRBJ2-7; maybe TRBD2 (5 bases). The CDR3 has 13 residues. V lost 3 bases, J lost 3 bases, and 9 bases lay in between. Germline lookup yields CDR1 MGHRA and CDR2 YSYEKL. CDR3 DNA sequence: TGCGCCAGCAGCCACTTCCGGGGCTACGAGCAGTACTTC. Its protein product is CASSHFRGYEQYF.

The genes are TRBV29-1 and TRBJ2-7; the match to TRBD1 covers 8 bases. Trimming removed 1 base from V and 3 bases from J; junction bases left unmatched: 2. CDR1 and CDR2 (germline): SQVTM, ANQGSEA. The CDR3 sequence is 13 residues long. The CDR3 sequence is CSVEGGTGYEQYF. In nucleotides, the CDR3 is TGCAGCGTTGAAGGAGGGACAGGCTACGAGCAGTACTTC.

The chain is built from TRBV27 and TRBJ1-5; 7 nucleotides agree with TRBD1. CDR3 length: 15 residues. Trimming cost V 2 bases and J 2 bases; bases outside gene matches: 3. The germline CDR1 and CDR2 sequences are MNHEY and SMNVEV (reference sequence). CDR3 residues: CASSLATGGNQPQHF. CDR3 in DNA: TGTGCCAGCAGTTTAGCAACAGGGGGCAATCAGCCCCAGCATTTT.

The chain couples TRBV19 to TRBJ1-1; TRBD1 might be the D (5 bases). The CDR3 is made up of 14 amino acids. Germline loops: CDR1 LNHDA, CDR2 SQIVND (reference sequence). V was shortened by 2 bases and J by 11 bases, with 18 bases between the two germline ends. Here the CDR3 reads CASSINQGGFGAFF. The CDR3 coding sequence is TGTGCCAGTAGTATAAACCAGGGCGGGTTCGGGGCTTTCTTT.

The CDR3 nucleotides read TGTGCCAGCAGCTTGGGCGGCTATGGCTACACCTTC. Amino acids: CASSLGGYGYTF. V gene TRBV7-9 combines with J gene TRBJ1-2; D not resolved. The germline gives CDR1 SEHNR, CDR2 FQNEAQ (reference sequence). Trimming took 3 bases from V and 4 from J, leaving 6 bases between them. CDR3 length: 12 residues.

V usage is TRBV5-6 and J usage is TRBJ2-2, with D possibly matching TRBD1 (5 bases). The V and J ends lost 1 base and 5 bases respectively, with 9 bases between them. The CDR3 runs to 14 residues. Germline-derived CDR1 and CDR2 are SGHDT and YYEEEE. This CDR3 reads CASSLQGRTGELFF. The CDR3 nucleotides are TGTGCCAGCAGCTTGCAGGGAAGAACCGGGGAGCTGTTTTTT.